Below, one T cell receptor beta chain is given with its context. The antigen is not known. The data were taken from a study of cytomegalovirus exposure and HLA in healthy donors. Study findings and constraints: One variant, a missense change in DCLRE1C, was linked in a later analysis to TCR beta V- and J-gene trimming. TCR sequences were mostly rare, though some public TCRs occurred in many donors. A prior analysis recorded that most TCR beta V segments were productive about 87% or about 30% of the time.

The V gene's germline CDR1 is DFQATT and CDR2 SNEGSKA (reference sequence). Deletions cut 6 bases from V and 8 bases from J, with 10 bases between. CDR3 length equals 10 residues. A multiplex PCR was run with 60 Vbeta primers and 13 Jbeta primers. In the authors' workflow: In a later analysis, around 10 million of approximately 86 million unique beta chains occurred in at least two donors. TCRdb's table, derived via immunoSEQ multiplex PCR, lists solely in-frame clones and lacks some. From that table come the V and J calls and clone size; the DNA was used to work out D and trimming. Of around 130,000 clones in the sample, about 82% were seen once.

The specimen sequenced was PBMCs. This clonotype was obtained from a boy younger than 18 in good health and CMV-seronegative. J is TRBJ1-1 and V is TRBV20-1; perhaps TRBD1 as D (6 bases). The CDR3 spells CSATQGEAFF. CDR3 coding DNA: TGCAGTGCAACACAGGGCGAAGCTTTCTTT.